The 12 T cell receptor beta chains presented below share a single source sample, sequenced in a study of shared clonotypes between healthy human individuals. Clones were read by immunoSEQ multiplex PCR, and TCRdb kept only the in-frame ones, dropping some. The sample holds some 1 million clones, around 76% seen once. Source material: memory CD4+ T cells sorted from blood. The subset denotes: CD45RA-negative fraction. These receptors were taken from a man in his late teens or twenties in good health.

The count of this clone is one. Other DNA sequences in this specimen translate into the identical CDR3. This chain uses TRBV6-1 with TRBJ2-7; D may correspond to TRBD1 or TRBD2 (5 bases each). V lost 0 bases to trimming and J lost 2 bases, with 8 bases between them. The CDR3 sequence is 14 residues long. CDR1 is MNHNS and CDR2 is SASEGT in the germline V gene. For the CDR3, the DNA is TGTGCCAGCAGTGAAGCACCGGGACCCTACGAGCAGTACTTC. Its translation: CASSEAPGPYEQYF.

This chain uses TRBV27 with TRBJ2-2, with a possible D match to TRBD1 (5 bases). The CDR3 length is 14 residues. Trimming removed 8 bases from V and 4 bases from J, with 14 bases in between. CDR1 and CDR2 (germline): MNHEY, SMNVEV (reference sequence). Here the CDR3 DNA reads TGTGCCAGCCTCAAGACAGCCTCCACCGGGGAGCTGTTTTTT. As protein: CASLKTASTGELFF.

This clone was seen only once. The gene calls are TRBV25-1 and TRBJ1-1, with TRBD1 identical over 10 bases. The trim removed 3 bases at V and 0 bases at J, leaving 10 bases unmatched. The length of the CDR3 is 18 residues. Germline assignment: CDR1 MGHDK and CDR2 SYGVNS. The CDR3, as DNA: TGTGCCAGCAGTGATGCCCGAGCAGGGACAGGGGTGAACACTGAAGCTTTCTTT. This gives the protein CASSDARAGTGVNTEAFF.

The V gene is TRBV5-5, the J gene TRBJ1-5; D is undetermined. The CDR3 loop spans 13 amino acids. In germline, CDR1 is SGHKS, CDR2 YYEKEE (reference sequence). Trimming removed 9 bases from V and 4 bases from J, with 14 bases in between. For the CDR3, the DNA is TGTGCCATCACAGACTTAACAAATCAGCCCCAGCATTTT. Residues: CAITDLTNQPQHF. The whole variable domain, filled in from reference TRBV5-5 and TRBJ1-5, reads DAGVTQSPTHLIKTRGQQVTLRCSPISGHKSVSWYQQVLGQGPQFIFQYYEKEERGRGNFPDRFSARQFPNYSSELNVNALLLGDSALYLCAITDLTNQPQHFGDGTRLSIL.

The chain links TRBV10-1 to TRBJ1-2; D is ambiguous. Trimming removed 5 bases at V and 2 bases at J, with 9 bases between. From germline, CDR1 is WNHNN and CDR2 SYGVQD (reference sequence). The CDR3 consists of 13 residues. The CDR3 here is CASSPAKNYGYTF. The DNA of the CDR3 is TGCGCCAGCAGTCCGGCAAAGAACTATGGCTACACCTTC.

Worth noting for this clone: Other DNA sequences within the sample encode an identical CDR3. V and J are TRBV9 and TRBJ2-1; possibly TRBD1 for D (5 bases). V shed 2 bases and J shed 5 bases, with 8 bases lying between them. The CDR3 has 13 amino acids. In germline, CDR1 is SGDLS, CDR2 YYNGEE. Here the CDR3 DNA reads TGTGCCAGCAGCGTTAGGACAAACAATGAGCAGTTCTTC. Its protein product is CASSVRTNNEQFF.

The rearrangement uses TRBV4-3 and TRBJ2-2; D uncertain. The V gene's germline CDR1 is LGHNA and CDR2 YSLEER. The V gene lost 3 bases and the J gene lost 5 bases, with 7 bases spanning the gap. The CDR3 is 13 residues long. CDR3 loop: CASSHRHTGELFF. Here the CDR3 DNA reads TGCGCCAGCAGCCATAGACATACCGGGGAGCTGTTTTTT.

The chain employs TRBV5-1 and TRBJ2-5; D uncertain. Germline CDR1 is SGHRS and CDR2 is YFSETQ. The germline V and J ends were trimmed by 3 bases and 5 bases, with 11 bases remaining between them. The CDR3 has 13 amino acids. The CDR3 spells CASSSTPKETQYF. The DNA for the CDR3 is TGCGCCAGCAGCTCCACCCCGAAGGAGACCCAGTACTTC.

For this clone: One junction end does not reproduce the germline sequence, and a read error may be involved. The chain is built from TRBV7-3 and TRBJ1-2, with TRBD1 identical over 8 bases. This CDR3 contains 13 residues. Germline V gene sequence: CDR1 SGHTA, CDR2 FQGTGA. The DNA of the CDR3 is TGTGCCAGCAGCGATGGGGCAGGGGGCGCGTCGGCCTTC. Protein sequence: CASSDGAGGASAF.

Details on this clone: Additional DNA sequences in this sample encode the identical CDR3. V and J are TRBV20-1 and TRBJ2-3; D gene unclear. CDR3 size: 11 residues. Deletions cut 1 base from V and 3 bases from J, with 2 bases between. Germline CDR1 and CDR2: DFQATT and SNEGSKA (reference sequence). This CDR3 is CSARGTDTQYF. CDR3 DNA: TGCAGTGCTAGAGGAACAGATACGCAGTATTTT.

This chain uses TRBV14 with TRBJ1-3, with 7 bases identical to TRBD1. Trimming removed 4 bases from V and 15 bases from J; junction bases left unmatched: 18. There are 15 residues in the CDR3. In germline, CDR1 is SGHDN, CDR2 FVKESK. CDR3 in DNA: TGTGCCAGCAGCCCCCACGCAGGGACAGAGACCCAGGAATATTTT. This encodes CASSPHAGTETQEYF. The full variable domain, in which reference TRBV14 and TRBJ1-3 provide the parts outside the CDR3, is EAGVTQFPSHSVIEKGQTVTLRCDPISGHDNLYWYRRVMGKEIKFLLHFVKESKQDESGMPNNRFLAERTGGTYSTLKVQPAELEDSGVYFCASSPHAGTETQEYFGEGSWLTVV.

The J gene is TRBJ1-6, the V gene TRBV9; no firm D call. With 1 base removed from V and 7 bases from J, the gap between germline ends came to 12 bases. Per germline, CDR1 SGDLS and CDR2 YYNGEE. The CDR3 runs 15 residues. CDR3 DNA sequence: TGTGCCAGCAGCGTAAGTGTGCTTGGGAATTCACCCCTCCACTTT. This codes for CASSVSVLGNSPLHF.